This TCR beta chain is from a study of human T cells and chemical hapten exposure. Time point meaning: patch test 3, about 24 weeks after DPC sensitization. Treatment noted: therapeutic diphenylcyclopropenone sensitization with weekly scalp DPC. Participating donors were patients with alopecia, aged 18 to 70 years, considered appropriate candidates for DPC. Study conclusions and caveats: Sensitization with DPC brought no change to TCRs above 1 in 1000 in frequency.

The library put unique molecular identifiers onto individual cDNA molecules. Authors' data handling: Sampled TCR counts reached a median of approximately 93,000 per sample, with values ranging from about 20,000 to 700,000. TCRdb re-called the RACE reads through MiXCR, storing one row per CDR3 protein. Clone size and V and J calls follow TCRdb, not the original study. The data hold approximately 97,000 distinct CDR3 sequences, with roughly a quarter observed a single time. Points on this clonotype: Its cognate antigen is unknown. Compared with germline, one end of the junction differs, possibly owing to a read error.

This TCR came from a man between 35 and 55 years old with alopecia areata. Some clones in this sample may be carry-over from other donors' samples. The source was whole blood, collected in connection with sensitization to the hapten diphenylcyclopropenone (DPC).

This CDR3 reads CATSGGGDPRNQSQHF. The CDR3 nucleotides read TGTGCCACCAGCGGCGGGGGGGACCCGCGCAATCAGTCCCAGCATTTT. The chain joins TRBV15 to TRBJ1-5; D may be TRBD1 (5 bases). The CDR3 extends over 16 amino acids. Looked up from germline, CDR1 is LNHNV and CDR2 is YYDKDF (reference sequence).